Listed below are T cell receptor beta chains from one sample, sequenced in a study of T cell responses to AZD1222 COVID-19 vaccine. Only in-frame clones appear in the TCRdb table, and some are missing; sequencing was by immunoSEQ multiplex PCR. The table lists over 150,000 clones, 87% of them singletons, with 2.5% to 3% in the top ten. This material consisted of peripheral blood, taken on day 0 of AZD1222 vaccination. The receptors come from an adult in good health. Each CDR3 is given with its conserved first and last residue. Each record gives: clone size, J gene, D gene, V gene, CDR3 DNA, CDR3 protein. The D gene is left open where the match is weak. Clone size is not always given. Where it is, it says once, few, many or a class for expanded clones.

NA,TRBJ2-3,TRBD2,TRBV19,TGTGCCAGTAGTTCCGGAGGGCTAGCGGGATATAGCACAGATACGCAGTATTTT,CASSSGGLAGYSTDTQYF
NA,TRBJ2-1,NA,TRBV28,TGTGCCAGCAGTTTATCGGGACCATTGAGGCAGTTCTTC,CASSLSGPLRQFF
NA,TRBJ1-1,NA,TRBV3-1/TRBV3-2,TGTGCCAGCAGCCAATCGGACGTGAACACTGAAGCTTTCTTT,CASSQSDVNTEAFF
NA,TRBJ1-6,NA,TRBV19,TGTGCCAGTAGTATAAGGGGTAATTCACCCCTCCACTTT,CASSIRGNSPLHF
NA,TRBJ2-7,NA,TRBV9,TGTGCCAGCAGCACCTCCCCCGGAGGGGGCGGCTACGAGCAGTACTTC,CASSTSPGGGGYEQYF
once,TRBJ1-2,NA,TRBV2,TGTGCCAGCAGTGTCTTGGCAGACAGTGCCTTTTTTGGCTACACCTTC,CASSVLADSAFFGYTF
NA,TRBJ1-2,NA,TRBV12-2,TGTGCAAGTCGCTTAGGGCCCCTTGCGCATGGCTACACCTTC,CASRLGPLAHGYTF
few,TRBJ2-5,TRBD2,TRBV10-1,TGCGCCAGCCATAGATGGGCGGGAGATAGGGAGACCCAGTACTTC,CASHRWAGDRETQYF
NA,TRBJ2-1,TRBD1,TRBV19,TGTGCCAGTAGTCTGACAGGGGGGTACAATGAGCAGTTCTTC,CASSLTGGYNEQFF
NA,TRBJ2-7,TRBD2,TRBV6-5,TGTGCCAGCATCAGGAGGTCAGCGGGGGAGCAGTACTTC,CASIRRSAGEQYF
NA,TRBJ1-1,NA,TRBV19,TGTGCCAGTACCAGCCGCTTCGGAGGCACTGAAGCTTTCTTT,CASTSRFGGTEAFF
NA,TRBJ1-4,TRBD1,TRBV10-3,TGTGCCATCAGTGAGCTCGGGACAGGGGATGCAAAACTGTTTTTT,CAISELGTGDAKLFF
NA,TRBJ2-1,TRBD2,TRBV6-1,TGTGCCAGCAGTGAGGATAGCGGGAGGGTAAAGGAGCAGTTCTTC,CASSEDSGRVKEQFF
NA,TRBJ1-1,NA,TRBV29-1,TGCAGCGTCCGACGGGGGCAGGCCGGCACTGAAGCTTTCTTT,CSVRRGQAGTEAFF
NA,TRBJ2-1,NA,TRBV6-1,TGTGCCAGCAGTGATCATCCAGGGGATCCGTTCTTC,CASSDHPGDPFF
NA,TRBJ2-7,NA,TRBV27,TGTGCCAGCAGTCCCGGGACGTACTACGAGCAGTACTTC,CASSPGTYYEQYF
NA,TRBJ1-2,NA,TRBV11-2,TGTGCCAGCAGCTTAGGGCGGCGGGGGTCTTTC,CASSLGRRGSF
NA,TRBJ2-1,TRBD1,TRBV6-6,TGTGCCAGCAGTCTTGTGGACTCCGGGACAGGGGTTGGCAATGAGCAGTTCTTC,CASSLVDSGTGVGNEQFF
NA,TRBJ2-1,TRBD2,TRBV3-1/TRBV3-2,TGTGCCAGCAGCCGGGGGACTAGGCGGGAGCAGTTCTTC,CASSRGTRREQFF
once,TRBJ1-3,NA,TRBV5-5,TGTGCCAGCAGCTTCGGGAGCTCTGGAAACACCATATATTTT,CASSFGSSGNTIYF
NA,TRBJ1-5,NA,TRBV12-3/TRBV12-4,TGTGCCAGCAGTTTGACAGACAATCAGCCCCAGCATTTT,CASSLTDNQPQHF
NA,TRBJ1-3,NA,TRBV6-5,TGTGCCAGCATCGAGCAGGTTTTCTCTGGAAACACCATATATTTT,CASIEQVFSGNTIYF
NA,TRBJ2-2,NA,TRBV14,TGTGCCAGCAGCCTAGACTGGGGCACCGGGGAGCTGTTTTTT,CASSLDWGTGELFF
NA,TRBJ2-7,NA,TRBV19,TGTGCCAGTAGTATAAGTGGCAGCGCCTACGAGCAGTACTTC,CASSISGSAYEQYF